One and the same sample provided the 8 T cell receptor beta chains below, sequenced in a study of cytomegalovirus exposure and HLA in healthy donors. The PCR made use of 60 Vbeta and 13 Jbeta primers. Clones were sequenced by immunoSEQ multiplex PCR, and TCRdb holds only the in-frame ones, with some missing. The profile covers roughly 160,000 clones, with approximately 85% appearing a single time and roughly 8.8% taken by the ten largest. Material for sequencing was PBMCs. Receptor source: a young man in good health and CMV-seropositive.

This clone appeared once. This chain uses TRBV20-1 with TRBJ2-7, with D perhaps TRBD2 (6 bases). Germline V gene sequence: CDR1 DFQATT, CDR2 SNEGSKA (reference sequence). The CDR3 has 11 amino acids. Trimming cost V 1 base and J 6 bases, with 7 bases left between them. CDR3 region: CSARAGVEQYF. The CDR3 DNA follows: TGCAGTGCTAGAGCGGGGGTCGAGCAGTACTTC.

Only one count was recorded for this clone. The CDR3 loop is CASSPLGNEQFF. Here the CDR3 DNA reads TGTGCCAGCTCACCTCTCGGGAATGAGCAGTTCTTC. The V gene is TRBV18, the J gene TRBJ2-1; D is uncertain. Trimming took 3 bases from V and 7 from J, leaving 7 bases between them. This CDR3 contains 12 residues. The germline gives CDR1 KGHSH, CDR2 LQKENI.

The chain links TRBV7-6 to TRBJ2-5, with TRBD1 matching 10 bases. V trimming: 1 base; J trimming: 4 bases; junction bases outside the gene matches: 3. The CDR3 totals 15 residues. CDR1 SGHVS and CDR2 FNYEAQ come from the germline V gene. The CDR3 coding sequence is TGTGCCAGCAGCTTAGACCGGACAGGGGGAGAGACCCAGTACTTC. Translated: CASSLDRTGGETQYF.

In its sample, this clone was seen a few times. The CDR3 reads CASSLVRHRYEKLFF. The CDR3 DNA follows: TGTGCCAGCAGTTTAGTTCGCCACAGATATGAAAAACTGTTTTTT. The chain carries TRBV27 and TRBJ1-4, with no clear D. Germline assignment: CDR1 MNHEY and CDR2 SMNVEV (reference sequence). This CDR3 region has 15 residues. Trimming shortened V by 2 bases and J by 6 bases, and 13 bases separated the two germline ends.

This clone was picked up one time. The chain combines TRBV10-3 with TRBJ2-7; 13 nucleotides match TRBD2. Germline CDR1 ENHRY, CDR2 SYGVKD. CDR3 size: 19 residues. The V gene end was trimmed by 4 bases and the J gene end by 0 bases; junction bases not matched to a gene: 12. The CDR3 DNA sequence: TGTGCCATCAGTGGTGGTCCGGGACTAGCGGGGTCTAGCTCCTACGAGCAGTACTTC. This translates into CAISGGPGLAGSSSYEQYF.

J is TRBJ2-5 and V is TRBV2; 10 bases fit TRBD2. Trimming took 3 bases from V and 4 from J; bases not matched to a gene: 5. Per the germline V gene, CDR1 is SNHLY and CDR2 is FYNNEI. The CDR3 runs 15 residues. The CDR3 loop is CASSEERGGPETQYF. CDR3 DNA: TGTGCCAGCAGTGAGGAGCGGGGGGGCCCAGAGACCCAGTACTTC.

The J gene is TRBJ2-5, the V gene TRBV4-1; unclear D gene. V lost 0 bases and J 5 bases, leaving 10 bases between the germline ends. Per germline, CDR1 MGHRA and CDR2 YSYEKL. The CDR3 spans 14 residues. CDR3 nucleotides: TGCGCCAGCAGCCAAGAAGCACAGCCGGAGACCCAGTACTTC. Protein: CASSQEAQPETQYF.

The gene calls are TRBV5-1 and TRBJ2-7; the D gene is possibly TRBD2 (6 bases). The CDR3 runs to 15 residues. Trimming pared 4 bases from V and 0 bases from J, leaving 14 bases between. The germline gives CDR1 SGHRS, CDR2 YFSETQ. The CDR3 reads CASSNLERASYEQYF. CDR3 sequence (DNA): TGCGCCAGCAGCAACTTAGAGCGGGCCTCCTACGAGCAGTACTTC.